This T cell receptor (beta chain) stems from a study of blood T cell dynamics during melanoma immunotherapy. With respect to this clone: Its antigen is unknown.

Study observations and caveats: At W3, later disease-control patients showed bifurcated PBMC repertoire changes, unlike progressors.

Produced via immunoSEQ multiplex PCR; TCRdb's table is partial and in-frame only. This sample has about 6,700 clones, with approximately 85% found just once. Per germline, CDR1 SGHDN and CDR2 FVKESK. The length of the CDR3 is 17 residues. The V segment lost 4 bases and the J segment 2 bases; nucleotides outside the gene matches: 12. The time point: week 3, after first cycle of checkpoint inhibitor. This chain connects TRBV14 to TRBJ2-3; 7 bases align to TRBD1. The sequencing used blood, collected from a patient treated with checkpoint blockade. This receptor was obtained from a human donor with melanoma. Some clones in this sample may be carry-over from other donors' samples. The CDR3 protein is CASSPLLTGTDTDTQYF. The DNA of the CDR3 is TGTGCCAGCAGCCCCCTCTTAACCGGGACAGACACAGATACGCAGTATTTT.